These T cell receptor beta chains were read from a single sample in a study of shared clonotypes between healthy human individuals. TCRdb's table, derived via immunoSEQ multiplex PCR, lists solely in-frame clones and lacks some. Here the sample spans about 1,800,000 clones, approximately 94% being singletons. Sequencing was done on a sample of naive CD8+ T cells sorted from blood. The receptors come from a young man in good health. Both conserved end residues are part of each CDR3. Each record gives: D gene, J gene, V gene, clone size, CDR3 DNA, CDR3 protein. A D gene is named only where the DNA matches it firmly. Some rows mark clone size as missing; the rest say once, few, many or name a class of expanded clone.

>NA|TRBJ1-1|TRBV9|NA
TGTGCCAGCAGCTCCCACCTGGGGCCGGGGAACACTGAAGCTTTCTTT
CASSSHLGPGNTEAFF
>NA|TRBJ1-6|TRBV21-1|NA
TGTGCCAGCATCCCGGACAGGGGCCCTAGCTCCTATAATTCACCCCTCCACTTT
CASIPDRGPSSYNSPLHF
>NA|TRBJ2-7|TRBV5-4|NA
TGTGCCAGCAGCAACCGCTCGACAGGCCCGGTCGGCTACGAGCAGTACTTC
CASSNRSTGPVGYEQYF
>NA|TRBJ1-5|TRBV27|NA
TGTGCCAGCAGCCCGGGGGGGGGTCATCAGCCCCAGCATTTT
CASSPGGGHQPQHF
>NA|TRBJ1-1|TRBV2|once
TGTGCCAGCAGTGCCTTAATAAGTACAGGAATGAACACTGAAGCTTTCTTT
CASSALISTGMNTEAFF
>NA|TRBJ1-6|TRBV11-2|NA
TGTGCCAGCAGCTTCTTATCTAATTCACCCCTCCACTTT
CASSFLSNSPLHF
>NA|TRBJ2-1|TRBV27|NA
TGTGCCAGCACCCAAGGAGGGGGTCCCGACAATGAGCAGTTCTTC
CASTQGGGPDNEQFF
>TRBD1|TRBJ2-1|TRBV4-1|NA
TGCGCCAGCAGACAGGGGTACAATGAGCAGTTCTTC
CASRQGYNEQFF
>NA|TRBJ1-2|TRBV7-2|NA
TGTGCCAGCAGGGTGGGCGGGCATTTGCCCCTATATGGCTACACCTTC
CASRVGGHLPLYGYTF
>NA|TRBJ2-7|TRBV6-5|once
TGTGCCAGCAGTGGCGGACACCTACCCTACGAGCAGTACTTC
CASSGGHLPYEQYF
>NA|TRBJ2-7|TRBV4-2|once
TGTGCCAGCAGCCAAGGAACGTACGAGCAGTACTTC
CASSQGTYEQYF
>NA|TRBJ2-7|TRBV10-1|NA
TGCGCCAGCAGTGAGACCCCTTCCTCCGAGCAGTACTTC
CASSETPSSEQYF
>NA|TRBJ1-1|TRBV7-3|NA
TGTGCCAGCAGCCCGCAGCCGGGGGTAGTCGCTGAAGCTTTCTTT
CASSPQPGVVAEAFF
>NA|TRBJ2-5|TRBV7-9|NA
TGTGCCAGCAGCGGGAGATTAGAAGAGACCCAGTACTTC
CASSGRLEETQYF